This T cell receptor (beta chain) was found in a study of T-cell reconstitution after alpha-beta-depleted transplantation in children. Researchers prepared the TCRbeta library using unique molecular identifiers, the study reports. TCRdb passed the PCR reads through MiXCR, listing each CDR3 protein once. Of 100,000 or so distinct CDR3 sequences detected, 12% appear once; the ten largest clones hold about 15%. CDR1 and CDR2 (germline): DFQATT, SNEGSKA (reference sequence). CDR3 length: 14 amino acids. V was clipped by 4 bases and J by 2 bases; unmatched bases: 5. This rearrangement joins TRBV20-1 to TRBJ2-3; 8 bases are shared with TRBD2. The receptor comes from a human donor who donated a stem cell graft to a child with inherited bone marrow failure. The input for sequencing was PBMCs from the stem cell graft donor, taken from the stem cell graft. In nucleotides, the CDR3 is TGCAGTGCTACCGGGGGGGGGATCACAGATACGCAGTATTTT. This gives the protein CSATGGGITDTQYF.